The 5 T cell receptor beta chains given below trace back to one sample, sequenced in a study of T cells in Graves' hyperthyroidism and ophthalmopathy. From RNA transcripts, TCR beta CDR3 regions were amplified. Carried out on the TCR CDR3, a first-round RT-PCR used the HTBI primer set. One entry per CDR3 protein, called by TCRdb with MiXCR from the multiplex PCR reads. The sample lists a few hundred thousand distinct CDR3 sequences, more than 12% occurring once. Sequencing was performed on blood. The receptors derive from a woman aged 25 to 45 with Graves' hyperthyroidism.

Ten or more counts support this clonotype. The rearrangement links TRBV14 to TRBJ1-6; D remains ambiguous. Germline values: CDR1 SGHDN, CDR2 FVKESK. CDR3 length equals 12 residues. V was trimmed by 6 bases and J by 8 bases, leaving 8 bases between them. The CDR3 region is CASSQSHSPLHF. The DNA of the CDR3 is TGTGCCAGCAGTCAATCCCATTCACCCCTCCACTTT.

This clonotype was counted at least ten times. The chain uses TRBV30 and TRBJ1-5, with a weak D call TRBD1 (6 bases). V gave up 1 base and J gave up 6 bases, with 10 bases separating them. The CDR3 has 13 residues. From germline, CDR1 is GTSNPN and CDR2 SVGIG (reference sequence). CDR3 nucleotides: TGTGCCTGGAGTGGAACAGGGATTCAGCCCCAGCATTTT. Its translation: CAWSGTGIQPQHF.

The chain uses TRBV6-1 and TRBJ1-4; no clear D. This CDR3 comprises 14 residues. The germline CDR1 and CDR2 sequences are MNHNS and SASEGT. The V and J ends lost 3 bases and 5 bases respectively, with 10 bases between them. CDR3 sequence (DNA): TGTGCCAGCAGTGATGGGTATAAAAATGAAAAACTGTTTTTT. This encodes CASSDGYKNEKLFF.

The chain recombines TRBV6-1 with TRBJ2-6, with a tentative D call TRBD1 (6 bases). The V gene lost 3 bases and the J gene lost 0 bases, with 18 bases spanning the gap. There are 19 residues in the CDR3. Looked up from germline, CDR1 is MNHNS and CDR2 is SASEGT. The CDR3 reads CASSEAAGTLRSGANVLTF. As DNA, the CDR3 is TGTGCCAGCAGTGAGGCGGCTGGGACATTGCGCTCTGGGGCCAACGTCCTGACTTTC.

The table lists this clonotype with a few counts. The rearrangement joins TRBV4-2 to TRBJ2-3; 12 nucleotides line up with TRBD2. Germline trimming cut 0 bases from V and 1 base from J; bases unmatched to any gene: 5. The CDR3 length is 18 residues. CDR1 and CDR2 from the germline V gene are LGHNA and YNFKEQ. CDR3 protein: CASSQEALAGGRTDTQYF. The CDR3 coding sequence is TGTGCCAGCAGCCAAGAAGCACTAGCGGGAGGCCGCACAGATACGCAGTATTTT.